What follows are 27 T cell receptor beta chains derived from one specimen sequenced in a study of blood T cell repertoires in COVID-19. Sequencing used immunoSEQ multiplex PCR; TCRdb keeps in-frame clones, though not all of them. Of roughly 240,000 clones in the sample, 86% were seen once. The sequenced sample was PBMCs or T cells enriched from blood (not recorded which). The receptors originated from a woman in her forties or fifties who had recovered from COVID-19.

This chain links TRBV4-2 with TRBJ1-3; D may be TRBD1 (6 bases). CDR1 and CDR2 (germline): LGHNA, YNFKEQ. CDR3 size: 16 residues. The germline V and J ends were trimmed by 1 base and 0 bases, with 10 bases remaining between them. This CDR3 is CASSQARGASGNTIYF. The CDR3 DNA sequence: TGTGCCAGCAGCCAAGCTCGGGGGGCCTCTGGAAACACCATATATTTT.

This sequence joins TRBV5-1 and TRBJ2-1; 14 bases fit TRBD2. V dropped 1 base and J dropped 7; count of bases not matched to a gene: 4. The CDR3 covers 16 residues. Germline V CDR1 and CDR2: SGHRS, YFSETQ. The CDR3 nucleotides read TGCGCCAGCAGCTTGCCGGGACTAGCGGGAGTAAATGAGCAGTTCTTC. Amino acid sequence: CASSLPGLAGVNEQFF. The entire variable domain, with the rest obtained from reference TRBV5-1 and TRBJ2-1, is as follows: KAGVTQTPRYLIKTRGQQVTLSCSPISGHRSVSWYQQTPGQGLQFLFEYFSETQRNKGNFPGRFSGRQFSNSRSEMNVSTLELGDSALYLCASSLPGLAGVNEQFFGPGTRLTVL.

The V gene is TRBV5-1, the J gene TRBJ1-4; D might be TRBD1 (6 bases). The germline V gene encodes CDR1 SGHRS and CDR2 YFSETQ. V lost 2 bases, J lost 7 bases, and 15 bases lay in between. The CDR3 is 15 residues long. Here the CDR3 DNA reads TGCGCCAGCAGCTTAACGGACAGCACCAGTGAAAAACTGTTTTTT. It yields the protein CASSLTDSTSEKLFF.

This clone has only one observation. The V call is TRBV5-1, the J call TRBJ2-2; 10 nucleotides agree with TRBD2. The trim removed 2 bases at V and 6 bases at J, leaving 4 bases unmatched. The CDR3 totals 15 residues. Looked up from germline, CDR1 is SGHRS and CDR2 is YFSETQ. CDR3 in DNA: TGCGCCAGCAGCTTAGCGGGAGGGCCCTCCGGGGAGCTGTTTTTT. It specifies CASSLAGGPSGELFF.

The chain combines TRBV3-1 (or the pseudogene TRBV3-2) with TRBJ1-5, with TRBD1 matching 8 bases. This CDR3 comprises 14 residues. Germline values: CDR1 LGHDT, CDR2 YNNKEL (reference sequence). J was trimmed by 9 bases and V by 0 bases; bases with no gene match: 4. The CDR3 spells CASSQDAGGVPQHF. CDR3 in DNA: TGTGCCAGCAGCCAAGATGCAGGGGGCGTGCCCCAGCATTTT.

This rearrangement joins TRBV20-1 to TRBJ1-3; TRBD1 might be the D (6 bases). In germline, CDR1 is DFQATT, CDR2 SNEGSKA (reference sequence). Trimming removed 3 bases at V and 2 bases at J, with 11 bases between. The length of the CDR3 is 14 residues. The CDR3 sequence is CSASGRGPGNTIYF. For the CDR3, the DNA is TGCAGTGCTAGTGGCAGGGGCCCTGGAAACACCATATATTTT.

This clone has more than one count but fewer than ten. This sequence joins TRBV5-6 and TRBJ1-1, with D perhaps matching TRBD1 (6 bases). There are 15 residues in the CDR3. The V and J ends lost 4 bases and 5 bases respectively, with 18 bases between them. Germline CDR1 and CDR2: SGHDT and YYEEEE. The DNA of the CDR3 is TGTGCCAGCAGCCGCAGGGACACCGCTCTTACTGAAGCTTTCTTT. Its protein product is CASSRRDTALTEAFF.

The sample holds a few counts of this clone. The rearrangement joins TRBV18 to TRBJ2-5; D might be TRBD2 (5 bases). In germline, CDR1 is KGHSH, CDR2 LQKENI. The CDR3 spans 14 residues. Trimming removed 6 bases at V and 1 base at J, with 12 bases between. CDR3 sequence (DNA): TGTGCCAGCTCCTCCCAGCGGACCCAAGAGACCCAGTACTTC. Its translation is CASSSQRTQETQYF.

The genes are TRBV28 and TRBJ1-2, with D perhaps TRBD1 (5 bases). CDR3 length: 12 residues. V was cut by 4 bases and J by 8 bases, with 11 bases left in between. Per the germline V gene, CDR1 is MDHEN and CDR2 is SYDVKM. CDR3 region: CASSYGAKGYTF. The CDR3 region has the DNA TGTGCCAGCAGTTATGGGGCGAAAGGCTACACCTTC.

This chain connects TRBV5-1 to TRBJ2-2; unclear D gene. CDR1 is SGHRS and CDR2 is YFSETQ in the germline V gene. The CDR3 is made up of 15 amino acids. V was shortened by 1 base and J by 0 bases, with 7 bases between the two germline ends. CDR3 coding DNA: TGCGCCAGCAGCTTGACCCCGGCGAACACCGGGGAGCTGTTTTTT. Its protein is CASSLTPANTGELFF. The full variable domain, in which reference TRBV5-1 and TRBJ2-2 provide the parts outside the CDR3, is KAGVTQTPRYLIKTRGQQVTLSCSPISGHRSVSWYQQTPGQGLQFLFEYFSETQRNKGNFPGRFSGRQFSNSRSEMNVSTLELGDSALYLCASSLTPANTGELFFGEGSRLTVL.

The gene calls are TRBV19 and TRBJ2-2; 9 nucleotides align to TRBD1. Trimming removed 7 bases from V and 7 bases from J; junction bases left unmatched: 7. CDR1 and CDR2 (germline): LNHDA, SQIVND (reference sequence). The CDR3 length is 14 residues. The CDR3 DNA reads as TGTGCCAGTAACATACAGGGGGCGGTCGGGGAGCTGTTTTTT. It yields the protein CASNIQGAVGELFF.

This sequence joins TRBV28 and TRBJ2-1, with TRBD1 identical over 10 bases. V lost 4 bases and J lost 6; bases outside the gene matches: 9. There are 16 residues in the CDR3. CDR1 is MDHEN and CDR2 is SYDVKM in the germline V gene. CDR3 in DNA: TGTGCCAGCAGTTCCGCCGGGACAGGGGTAACCAATGAGCAGTTCTTC. Translated: CASSSAGTGVTNEQFF.

The chain joins TRBV5-1 to TRBJ1-6; D is uncertain. CDR3 length: 15 amino acids. The V end was cut by 4 bases, the J end by 0 bases, with 8 bases between. Per germline, CDR1 SGHRS and CDR2 YFSETQ. The chain's CDR3 is CASSVSFSYNSPLHF. In nucleotides, the CDR3 is TGCGCCAGCAGCGTTTCCTTCTCCTATAATTCACCCCTCCACTTT.

This clone was recorded a few times. The chain is built from TRBV27 and TRBJ1-2, with 8 bases matching TRBD1. Germline V gives CDR1 MNHEY, CDR2 SMNVEV (reference sequence). With V trimmed by 7 bases and J by 6 bases, 7 bases remained unmatched. This CDR3 contains 13 residues. In DNA form, the CDR3 reads TGTGCCAGCACCACAGGGGGGTCCAATGGCTACACCTTC. Translating it yields CASTTGGSNGYTF.

The gene calls are TRBV30 and TRBJ1-5; D uncertain. The V gene's germline CDR1 is GTSNPN and CDR2 SVGIG (reference sequence). The CDR3 length is 12 residues. Trimming took 5 bases from V and 4 from J, leaving 9 bases between them. CDR3 coding DNA: TGTGCCTGGGACACACCGAATCAGCCCCAGCATTTT. This encodes CAWDTPNQPQHF.

The chain is built from TRBV6-2 or TRBV6-3 and TRBJ1-1; D call uncertain. With 0 bases removed from V and 8 bases from J, the gap between germline ends came to 10 bases. The CDR3 spans 13 residues. Germline V gives CDR1 MNHEY, CDR2 SVGEGT. The CDR3 reads CASSYSRGREAFF. The DNA for the CDR3 is TGTGCCAGCAGTTACTCGCGGGGAAGGGAAGCTTTCTTT.

The gene calls are TRBV4-1 and TRBJ2-4; 8 nucleotides match TRBD2. Germline CDR1 is MGHRA and CDR2 is YSYEKL. The CDR3 loop spans 18 amino acids. V shed 1 base, J shed 2 bases, and the junction held 10 bases outside the gene matches. The DNA of the CDR3 is TGCGCCAGCAGCCAAGCTAGTGCGGGAGGCCGGACCAAAAACATTCAGTACTTC. Its translation: CASSQASAGGRTKNIQYF.

The chain combines TRBV11-2 with TRBJ2-7; D call uncertain. The CDR3 covers 15 residues. Per the germline V gene, CDR1 is SGHAT and CDR2 is FQNNGV. V lost 1 base and J lost 5, with 15 bases in between. CDR3 residues: CASSLARYGLDEQYF. The CDR3 region has the DNA TGTGCCAGCAGCTTAGCCCGGTACGGTCTCGACGAGCAGTACTTC.

The V and J genes are TRBV3-1 (or the pseudogene TRBV3-2) and TRBJ1-3, with TRBD1 identical over 8 bases. The CDR3 is 16 residues long. With V trimmed by 4 bases and J by 0 bases, 5 bases remained unmatched. CDR1 LGHDT and CDR2 YNNKEL come from the germline V gene (reference sequence). CDR3 nucleotides: TGTGCCAGCAGCCCACGGGACAGGAGCTCTGGAAACACCATATATTTT. Its protein is CASSPRDRSSGNTIYF.

This sequence joins TRBV27 and TRBJ1-5; tentatively, D is TRBD1 (5 bases). The CDR3 runs 14 residues. CDR1 and CDR2 (germline): MNHEY, SMNVEV (reference sequence). Trimming removed 3 bases at V and 4 bases at J, with 10 bases between. In DNA form, the CDR3 reads TGTGCCAGCAGTTTTCTGGAGGGGAATCAGCCCCAGCATTTT. This codes for CASSFLEGNQPQHF.

The chain recombines TRBV9 with TRBJ2-5; D gene unclear. Germline loops: CDR1 SGDLS, CDR2 YYNGEE. The CDR3 totals 14 residues. With 0 bases removed from V and 5 bases from J, the gap between germline ends came to 11 bases. CDR3 sequence reads: CASSVGGRSETQYF. In DNA form, the CDR3 reads TGTGCCAGCAGCGTAGGAGGCCGGTCGGAGACCCAGTACTTC.

This chain joins TRBV4-3 and TRBJ2-1, with TRBD2 matching 9 bases. V lost 1 base, J lost 5 bases, and 9 bases stayed unmatched. From germline, CDR1 is LGHNA and CDR2 YSLEER. CDR3 length: 17 residues. In DNA form, the CDR3 reads TGCGCCAGCAGCCAAGGTCCTAGCGGGACCACTGACAATGAGCAGTTCTTC. Protein product: CASSQGPSGTTDNEQFF.

This rearrangement joins TRBV27 to TRBJ1-6; D might be TRBD1 (6 bases). V was clipped by 5 bases and J by 7 bases, with 15 bases between them. CDR1 is MNHEY and CDR2 is SMNVEV in the germline V gene (reference sequence). The CDR3 has 15 residues. As DNA, the CDR3 is TGTGCCAGCAGTCCCTGGGACACGAGAAATTCACCCCTCCACTTT. This codes for CASSPWDTRNSPLHF.

This chain uses TRBV24-1 with TRBJ2-5, with 7 bases identical to TRBD1. J lost 4 bases, V lost 3 bases, and 7 bases had no gene match. This CDR3 is 15 amino acids long. CDR1 and CDR2 from the germline V gene are KGHDR and SFDVKD. CDR3 loop: CATSDKDRPGETQYF. CDR3 sequence (DNA): TGTGCCACCAGTGATAAGGACAGGCCCGGAGAGACCCAGTACTTC.

This clone was seen a single time. The gene calls are TRBV7-2 and TRBJ2-2; 9 positions match TRBD2. The J segment lost 4 bases and the V segment lost 5 bases, leaving 5 bases of the junction unmatched. Germline loops: CDR1 SGHTA, CDR2 FQGNSA. The CDR3 has 15 amino acids. Here the CDR3 DNA reads TGTGCCAGCAGCGTCTGGACTAGCGTCACCGGGGAGCTGTTTTTT. It specifies CASSVWTSVTGELFF.

The chain couples TRBV19 to TRBJ1-5; 7 bases map to TRBD1. There are 16 residues in the CDR3. The junction had 11 bases not matched to a gene; V was cut back by 6 bases and J by 3 bases. Per the germline V gene, CDR1 is LNHDA and CDR2 is SQIVND (reference sequence). CDR3 sequence: CASSPWAGGNNQPQHF. In nucleotides, the CDR3 is TGTGCCAGTAGCCCTTGGGCAGGGGGAAACAATCAGCCCCAGCATTTT.

The CDR3 region is CASSLRGLGNYGYTF. For the CDR3, the DNA is TGTGCCAGCAGTTTAAGGGGGTTGGGAAACTATGGCTACACCTTC. The chain couples TRBV28 to TRBJ1-2; D perhaps matches TRBD1 (6 bases). Germline CDR1 is MDHEN and CDR2 is SYDVKM. V lost 2 bases and J 2 bases, leaving 12 bases between the germline ends. The CDR3 length is 15 residues.